The rows below give T cell receptor beta chains drawn from one sample of a study of glioma-infiltrating T cells. TCRdb processed the multiplex PCR reads anew with MiXCR; each CDR3 protein has one entry. The sample consists of some 40,000 distinct CDR3 sequences, approximately 20% of them appearing once. What was sequenced was glioma tissue, nonneoplastic brain tissue, or PBMCs (not recorded which). These TCRs come from a human donor with low-grade glioma or glioblastoma, undergoing nonglioma brain surgery, or in good health (not recorded which). Both conserved end residues are part of each CDR3. D genes are given only for firm matches. Size tells how often a clone was seen (once, few, many) or the class of an expanded clone, and some rows leave it out.

clone size: many
V gene: TRBV3-1
D gene: TRBD1
J gene: TRBJ2-3
CDR3 DNA: TGTGCCAGCAGCCAACCCTCCGACAGGGTAAATACGCAGTATTTT
CDR3 protein: CASSQPSDRVNTQYF

clone size: many
V gene: TRBV20-1
D gene: NA
J gene: TRBJ1-1
CDR3 DNA: TGCAGTGCTAGAAATCTTACCGGGACCACTGAAGCTTTCTTT
CDR3 protein: CSARNLTGTTEAFF

clone size: many
V gene: TRBV6-6
D gene: NA
J gene: TRBJ2-4
CDR3 DNA: TGTGCCAGCAGTTACGGCGCCCCTGGAAACATTCAGTACTTC
CDR3 protein: CASSYGAPGNIQYF

clone size: many
V gene: TRBV19
D gene: NA
J gene: TRBJ1-5
CDR3 DNA: TGTGCCAGTAGCCGAACCTCGGACAGCCCGAATCAGCCCCAGCATTTT
CDR3 protein: CASSRTSDSPNQPQHF

clone size: NA
V gene: TRBV10-3
D gene: TRBD2
J gene: TRBJ2-1
CDR3 DNA: TGTGCCATCAATAGCGGGGAAGGCAATGAGCAGTTCTTC
CDR3 protein: CAINSGEGNEQFF

clone size: few
V gene: TRBV29-1
D gene: NA
J gene: TRBJ2-3
CDR3 DNA: TGCAGCGTTGAAGGGACGTCGATTAGCACAGATACGCAGTATTTT
CDR3 protein: CSVEGTSISTDTQYF

clone size: many
V gene: TRBV7-9
D gene: NA
J gene: TRBJ1-1
CDR3 DNA: TGTGCCAGCAGCTCAAGGATTGACACTGAAGCTTTCTTT
CDR3 protein: CASSSRIDTEAFF

clone size: NA
V gene: TRBV29-1
D gene: NA
J gene: TRBJ2-7
CDR3 DNA: TGCAGCGTTGAAGTGGACAGCTTCTACGAGCAGTACTTC
CDR3 protein: CSVEVDSFYEQYF

clone size: many
V gene: TRBV3-1
D gene: TRBD2
J gene: TRBJ2-7
CDR3 DNA: TGTGCCAGCAGGTCAACTAGCGGGGGTACCTACGAGCAGTACTTC
CDR3 protein: CASRSTSGGTYEQYF

clone size: NA
V gene: TRBV19
D gene: TRBD2
J gene: TRBJ2-5
CDR3 DNA: TGTGCCAGTAGTATCAGCGGGGCGCCAGAGACCCAGTACTTC
CDR3 protein: CASSISGAPETQYF

clone size: NA
V gene: TRBV4-1
D gene: NA
J gene: TRBJ2-5
CDR3 DNA: TGCGCCAGCAGCCAAGAAGGACGGATCCAAGAGACCCAGTACTTC
CDR3 protein: CASSQEGRIQETQYF